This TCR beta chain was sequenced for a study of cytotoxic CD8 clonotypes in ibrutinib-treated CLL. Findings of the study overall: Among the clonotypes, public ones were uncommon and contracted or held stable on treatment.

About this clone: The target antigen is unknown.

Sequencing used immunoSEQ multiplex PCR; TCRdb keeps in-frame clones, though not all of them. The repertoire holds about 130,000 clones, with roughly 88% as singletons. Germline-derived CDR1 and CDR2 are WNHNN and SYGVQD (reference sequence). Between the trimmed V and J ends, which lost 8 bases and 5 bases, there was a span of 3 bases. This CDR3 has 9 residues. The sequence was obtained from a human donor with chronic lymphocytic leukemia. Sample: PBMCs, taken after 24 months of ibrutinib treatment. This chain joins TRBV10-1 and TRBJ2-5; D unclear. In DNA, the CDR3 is TGCGCCAGCGGGGAGACCCAGTACTTC. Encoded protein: CASGETQYF.